In its sample, the clone carrying this TCR beta chain was seen many times. The antigen is not known. The data derive from a study of CD8+CD57+ T cells in acquired aplastic anemia. The wider study: Each DNA sample taken from sorted CD4+ and CD8+ cells came to about 3.4 ug on average. CD4+ cells from healthy donors averaged around 10 million reads. Study-wide findings and caveats: The study found no significant CD8+ Simpson's diversity difference between patients and controls. Patients and controls shared under 35 CD8+ CDR3 sequences, which appeared highly expressed in patients and within their immunodominant clones.

This CDR3 comprises 12 residues. Germline V gene data show CDR1 as SNHLY and CDR2 as FYNNEI. V trimming: 6 bases; J trimming: 4 bases; junction bases outside the gene matches: 1. Investigators profiled TCR beta VDJ and CDR3 from genomic DNA template. MiXCR, run by TCRdb on the reads, gives a single entry per CDR3 protein. The sample shows about 110,000 distinct CDR3 sequences, 50% to 65% of them seen only once. This chain joins TRBV2 and TRBJ1-2, with TRBD1 matching over 8 bases. The receptor's source is a human donor in good health, serving as a control. Sequencing was carried out using sorted CD4+, CD8+, or CD8+CD57+ T cells (not recorded which) from PBMCs. CDR3 sequence reads: CASSGQGYGYTF. Written as DNA, the CDR3 is TGTGCCAGCAGCGGACAGGGCTATGGCTACACCTTC. The variable domain in full, completed from reference TRBV2 and TRBJ1-2, reads EPEVTQTPSHQVTQMGQEVILRCVPISNHLYFYWYRQILGQKVEFLVSFYNNEISEKSEIFDDQFSVERPDGSNFTLKIRSTKLEDSAMYFCASSGQGYGYTFGSGTRLTVV.